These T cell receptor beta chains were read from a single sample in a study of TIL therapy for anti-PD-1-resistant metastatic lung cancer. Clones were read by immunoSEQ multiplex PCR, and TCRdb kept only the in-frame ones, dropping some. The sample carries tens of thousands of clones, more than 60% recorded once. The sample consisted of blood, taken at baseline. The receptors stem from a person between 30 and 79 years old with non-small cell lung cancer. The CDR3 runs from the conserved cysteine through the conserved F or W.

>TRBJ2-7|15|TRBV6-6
CASSPTGLGVHEQYF
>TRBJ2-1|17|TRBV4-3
CASSQDFATGGYNEQFF
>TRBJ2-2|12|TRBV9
CASSVVNGELFF
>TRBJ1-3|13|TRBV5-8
CASSPRTVNTIYF
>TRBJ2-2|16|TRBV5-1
CASSFSSGSWTGELFF
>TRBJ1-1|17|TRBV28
CASSLRGQELMNTEAFF
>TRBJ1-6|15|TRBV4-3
CASSLLKVPASPLHF
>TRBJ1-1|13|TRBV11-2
CASSFSGYTEAFF
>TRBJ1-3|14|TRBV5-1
CASSLDGRSKAIYF
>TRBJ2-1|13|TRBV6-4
CASSDSDYNEQFF
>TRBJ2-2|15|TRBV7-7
CASSLDVGGTGELFF
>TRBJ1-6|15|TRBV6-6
CASSYSMEGESPLHF
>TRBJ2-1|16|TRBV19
CASSISGGASYNEQFF
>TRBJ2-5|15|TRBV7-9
CASSSYSGETETQYF
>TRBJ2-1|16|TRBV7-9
CASSRTSGRSNLEQFF
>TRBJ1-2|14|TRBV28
CASSFSDNNYGYTF